The 13 T cell receptor beta chains reported below all come from one sample, sequenced in a study of ipilimumab plus nivolumab after autologous stem cell transplantation. The method was immunoSEQ multiplex PCR; TCRdb's version includes in-frame clones alone and lacks a portion of them. The data contain under 20,000 clones, 81% of them singletons. The input for sequencing was PBMCs, taken in a trial of ipilimumab plus nivolumab as post-transplant consolidation. The receptors come from a male donor with diffuse large B-cell lymphoma.

This clone showed up just once. This chain links TRBV7-2 with TRBJ1-5, with TRBD1 matching over 7 bases. Germline trimming cut 5 bases from V and 5 bases from J; bases unmatched to any gene: 3. The length of the CDR3 is 13 residues. Per germline, CDR1 SGHTA and CDR2 FQGNSA. CDR3 in amino acids: CASSRQGDQPQHF. CDR3 DNA sequence: TGTGCCAGCAGCAGACAGGGTGATCAGCCCCAGCATTTT.

V gene TRBV2 combines with J gene TRBJ2-7, with no clear D. The V end was cut by 5 bases, the J end by 7 bases, with 12 bases between. CDR1 and CDR2 (germline): SNHLY, FYNNEI. The length of the CDR3 is 12 residues. CDR3 region: CASSNSGREQYF. The CDR3, as DNA: TGTGCCAGCAGTAACTCCGGACGGGAGCAGTACTTC.

This clone was detected only a few times. V usage is TRBV7-9 and J usage is TRBJ2-2; D perhaps matches TRBD1 (5 bases). CDR1 is SEHNR and CDR2 is FQNEAQ in the germline V gene (reference sequence). Trimming took off 3 bases at V and 6 bases at J, with 14 bases between the two ends. This CDR3 spans 15 amino acids. The CDR3 reads CASSFGATGPGELFF. Written as DNA, the CDR3 is TGTGCCAGCAGCTTTGGGGCGACGGGCCCCGGGGAGCTGTTTTTT.

V gene TRBV7-6 combines with J gene TRBJ2-1; no firm D call. This CDR3 region has 12 residues. The V and J ends lost 8 bases and 6 bases respectively, with 11 bases between them. The germline V gene has CDR1 SGHVS and CDR2 FNYEAQ. This CDR3 is CASAKPGNEQFF. The CDR3 DNA reads as TGTGCCAGCGCCAAGCCCGGCAATGAGCAGTTCTTC.

The chain uses TRBV2 and TRBJ2-3; possibly TRBD1 or TRBD2 for D (5 bases each). The V and J ends lost 1 base and 5 bases respectively, with 7 bases between them. This CDR3 is built from 13 residues. Germline V lookup: CDR1 SNHLY, CDR2 FYNNEI. CDR3 residues: CASSEGDLDTQYF. The DNA for the CDR3 is TGTGCCAGCAGTGAAGGGGACCTAGATACGCAGTATTTT.

The table lists this clone with a few counts. CDR3 protein: CAWSLIQGGSEAFF. CDR3 nucleotide sequence: TGTGCCTGGAGTTTAATCCAGGGGGGGAGTGAAGCTTTCTTT. The genes are TRBV30 and TRBJ1-1; 7 bases map to TRBD1. The V gene's germline CDR1 is GTSNPN and CDR2 SVGIG (reference sequence). J lost 7 bases, V lost 2 bases, and 10 bases had no gene match. This CDR3 has 14 residues.

This chain uses TRBV19 with TRBJ2-3; TRBD1 or TRBD2 may be the D gene (6 bases each). CDR1 LNHDA and CDR2 SQIVND come from the germline V gene (reference sequence). Trimming cost V 3 bases and J 4 bases, with 11 bases left between them. The CDR3 spans 14 residues. This CDR3 is CASSIRGDADTQYF. The CDR3 bases are TGTGCCAGTAGTATTAGGGGGGACGCAGATACGCAGTATTTT.

The chain links TRBV5-8 to TRBJ2-7; no reliable D call. CDR1 and CDR2 (germline): SGHTS, YDEGEE. The CDR3 has 13 amino acids. Trimming pared 4 bases from V and 4 bases from J, leaving 12 bases between. The CDR3 DNA sequence: TGTGCCAGCAGCCCCGGCGGTGGGTACGAGCAGTACTTC. This gives the protein CASSPGGGYEQYF.

This clone occurred a few times. This sequence joins TRBV7-9 and TRBJ2-2, with D possibly being TRBD1 (6 bases). CDR1 is SEHNR and CDR2 is FQNEAQ in the germline V gene (reference sequence). CDR3 size: 15 residues. Trimming took off 4 bases at V and 5 bases at J, with 14 bases between the two ends. CDR3 residues: CASSSDSSGTGELFF. The CDR3 bases are TGTGCCAGCAGCTCGGACAGCTCGGGAACCGGGGAGCTGTTTTTT.

This clone was counted a single time. The chain employs TRBV29-1 and TRBJ1-3; possibly TRBD1 for D (6 bases). Germline CDR1 reads SQVTM; CDR2 reads ANQGSEA. The CDR3 contains 13 residues. Trimming took 8 bases from V and 2 from J, leaving 13 bases between them. Here the CDR3 reads CSFEGVPGNTIYF. In nucleotides, the CDR3 is TGCAGCTTCGAGGGGGTTCCTGGAAACACCATATATTTT. Full variable domain (missing parts from reference TRBV29-1 and TRBJ1-3): SAVISQKPSRDICQRGTSLTIQCQVDSQVTMMFWYRQQPGQSLTLIATANQGSEATYESGFVIDKFPISRPNLTFSTLTVSNMSPEDSSIYLCSFEGVPGNTIYFGEGSWLTVV.

The J gene is TRBJ2-5, the V gene TRBV5-1, with D unclear. The germline V and J ends were trimmed by 2 bases and 5 bases, with 13 bases remaining between them. Germline V lookup: CDR1 SGHRS, CDR2 YFSETQ. The length of the CDR3 is 14 residues. The CDR3 bases are TGCGCCAGCAGCTTTGACGAACCCGGCGAGACCCAGTACTTC. Protein product: CASSFDEPGETQYF.

This rearrangement joins TRBV18 to TRBJ1-5; a weak D match, TRBD1 (5 bases). Per the germline V gene, CDR1 is KGHSH and CDR2 is LQKENI. V gave up 4 bases and J gave up 0 bases, with 10 bases separating them. This CDR3 is 15 amino acids long. The CDR3 DNA follows: TGTGCCAGCTCACGGGGGGGATTTAGCAATCAGCCCCAGCATTTT. It translates to CASSRGGFSNQPQHF.

CDR3 sequence: CASSEGFTGELFF. Here the CDR3 DNA reads TGTGCCAGCAGCGAGGGGTTCACCGGGGAGCTGTTTTTT. The chain is built from TRBV2 and TRBJ2-2, with D perhaps matching TRBD1 or TRBD2 (5 bases each). CDR1 is SNHLY and CDR2 is FYNNEI in the germline V gene. V was pared by 6 bases and J by 4 bases, with 9 bases between. The CDR3 spans 13 residues.